This entry lists 16 T cell receptor beta chains sequenced from one sample in a study of shared clonotypes between healthy human individuals. Terminally differentiated effector memory CD45RA+ cells were excluded by CCR7 positive selection of CD45RO-negative cells. Produced via immunoSEQ multiplex PCR; TCRdb's table is partial and in-frame only. This table has approximately 590,000 clones, 95% to 96% appearing once. Material for sequencing was naive CD8+ T cells sorted from blood. The receptors were gathered from a woman aged 30 to 39 in good health.

This chain links TRBV19 with TRBJ2-6; no firm D call. CDR1 is LNHDA and CDR2 is SQIVND in the germline V gene (reference sequence). The ends were cut back, 7 bases at V and 4 bases at J, with 8 bases in the middle. The CDR3 has 13 residues. The CDR3 nucleotides read TGTGCCAGTATCGGAACCGGGGCCAACGTCCTGACTTTC. Its translation: CASIGTGANVLTF. The complete variable domain, with remaining parts taken from reference TRBV19 and TRBJ2-6, reads DGGITQSPKYLFRKEGQNVTLSCEQNLNHDAMYWYRQDPGQGLRLIYYSQIVNDFQKGDIAEGYSVSREKKESFPLTVTSAQKNPTAFYLCASIGTGANVLTFGAGSRLTVL.

The CDR3 DNA reads TGTGCCAGCAGTTTATGGGGCCCTGGGCACACAGATACGCAGTATTTT. Translation gives CASSLWGPGHTDTQYF. The V call is TRBV28, the J call TRBJ2-3; D unresolved. This CDR3 is built from 16 residues. The V end was cut by 0 bases, the J end by 2 bases, with 12 bases between. Germline V gene lookup returns CDR1 MDHEN and CDR2 SYDVKM.

This chain joins TRBV28 and TRBJ2-7; 7 bases are a match to TRBD1. CDR1 and CDR2 from the germline V gene are MDHEN and SYDVKM. This CDR3 has 14 residues. V dropped 5 bases and J dropped 1; count of bases not matched to a gene: 5. CDR3 residues: CASSPTGFSYEQYF. CDR3 sequence (DNA): TGTGCCAGCAGTCCGACAGGGTTTTCCTACGAGCAGTACTTC. Combining the CDR3 with reference TRBV28 and TRBJ2-7 gives the whole variable domain DVKVTQSSRYLVKRTGEKVFLECVQDMDHENMFWYRQDPGLGLRLIYFSYDVKMKEKGDIPEGYSVSREKKERFSLILESASTNQTSMYLCASSPTGFSYEQYFGPGTRLTVT.

This clone came up once. The V call is TRBV6-6, the J call TRBJ1-4; weak D call: TRBD1 (5 bases). V lost 7 bases to trimming and J lost 5 bases, with 17 bases between them. The CDR3 covers 15 residues. Germline CDR1 is MNHNY and CDR2 is SVGAGI (reference sequence). The CDR3 region has the DNA TGTGCCAGCACCCCTTCGGGCAGGGAGAATGAAAAACTGTTTTTT. Its protein is CASTPSGRENEKLFF.

V usage is TRBV6-5 and J usage is TRBJ2-1; 8 nucleotides line up with TRBD2. Germline CDR1 is MNHEY and CDR2 is SVGAGI. V was pared by 0 bases and J by 8 bases, with 6 bases of the junction left unmatched. The CDR3 totals 15 residues. The CDR3 coding sequence is TGTGCCAGCAGTTACTCCCGGACTAGCTCCCATGAGCAGTTCTTC. This codes for CASSYSRTSSHEQFF.

The chain combines TRBV6-5 with TRBJ2-7; D might be TRBD2 (5 bases). Germline V CDR1 and CDR2: MNHEY, SVGAGI. With 0 bases removed from V and 6 bases from J, the gap between germline ends came to 12 bases. CDR3 size: 14 residues. CDR3 coding DNA: TGTGCCAGCAGTTACTCGGGCTCGGGGTTCGAGCAGTACTTC. Translation gives CASSYSGSGFEQYF.

V gene TRBV27 combines with J gene TRBJ1-1, with TRBD1 as a possible D gene (5 bases). CDR1 and CDR2 from the germline V gene are MNHEY and SMNVEV (reference sequence). Trimming stripped 1 base from V and 4 bases from J, with 10 bases between. The CDR3 spans 14 residues. The CDR3 spells CASSLYEGVTEAFF. Written as DNA, the CDR3 is TGTGCCAGCAGTTTATATGAAGGGGTCACTGAAGCTTTCTTT.

V usage is TRBV6-5 and J usage is TRBJ2-2, with D possibly being TRBD1 (6 bases). Per the germline V gene, CDR1 is MNHEY and CDR2 is SVGAGI. The CDR3 totals 14 residues. V lost 0 bases and J 5 bases, leaving 7 bases between the germline ends. CDR3 in DNA: TGTGCCAGCAGTTACTCACAGGGAACCGGGGAGCTGTTTTTT. Protein: CASSYSQGTGELFF.

This chain joins TRBV7-9 and TRBJ1-3, with a possible D match to TRBD1 (5 bases). V lost 3 bases and J lost 4, with 10 bases in between. CDR1 SEHNR and CDR2 FQNEAQ come from the germline V gene (reference sequence). The CDR3 totals 14 residues. CDR3 residues: CASSFGGIGNTIYF. CDR3 in DNA: TGTGCCAGCAGCTTTGGGGGTATAGGAAACACCATATATTTT.

This clone was seen once. This chain connects TRBV19 to TRBJ2-7; possibly TRBD1 for D (6 bases). The CDR3 consists of 17 residues. Trimming removed 4 bases from V and 1 base from J, with 20 bases in between. Germline values: CDR1 LNHDA, CDR2 SQIVND (reference sequence). CDR3 residues: CASSSEQDSLSSYEQYF. The DNA of the CDR3 is TGTGCCAGTAGTAGCGAACAGGACAGCCTAAGTTCCTACGAGCAGTACTTC.

The chain couples TRBV2 to TRBJ2-2; weak D call: TRBD1 (5 bases). V lost 9 bases and J lost 1, with 12 bases in between. This CDR3 is built from 14 residues. CDR1 SNHLY and CDR2 FYNNEI come from the germline V gene. CDR3 in amino acids: CARARTKNTGELFF. The CDR3 DNA is TGTGCCAGGGCGAGGACAAAGAACACCGGGGAGCTGTTTTTT.

This sequence joins TRBV5-1 and TRBJ2-7; D ambiguous. V lost 2 bases to trimming and J lost 5 bases, with 14 bases between them. Germline values: CDR1 SGHRS, CDR2 YFSETQ. The CDR3 sequence is 14 residues long. This CDR3 reads CASSLRANPDEQYF. The CDR3, as DNA: TGCGCCAGCAGCTTACGGGCAAACCCGGACGAGCAGTACTTC.

In its sample, this clone was seen once. CDR3 in amino acids: CASSFGLTSYEQYF. CDR3 nucleotides: TGTGCCAGCAGTTTTGGTCTGACTAGCTACGAGCAGTACTTC. The chain has TRBV27 and TRBJ2-7; a possible D gene is TRBD2 (6 bases). The V end was cut by 3 bases, the J end by 3 bases, with 12 bases between. CDR1 MNHEY and CDR2 SMNVEV come from the germline V gene (reference sequence). The CDR3 sequence is 14 residues long.

The rearrangement links TRBV27 to TRBJ1-1, with D tentatively TRBD1 (6 bases). The CDR3 spans 15 residues. Trimming stripped 7 bases from V and 5 bases from J, with 20 bases between. Germline loops: CDR1 MNHEY, CDR2 SMNVEV (reference sequence). The CDR3 sequence: CASKMASEGQTEAFF. The CDR3 DNA follows: TGTGCCAGCAAGATGGCTTCGGAAGGACAGACTGAAGCTTTCTTT.

The chain links TRBV29-1 to TRBJ1-2, with D uncertain. The CDR3 contains 14 residues. The germline gives CDR1 SQVTM, CDR2 ANQGSEA. V lost 7 bases to trimming and J lost 7 bases, with 22 bases between them. DNA of the CDR3: TGCAGCGCTTACGGCGGGTTGATACGAGGTGGCTACACCTTC. Amino acid sequence: CSAYGGLIRGGYTF.

The chain combines TRBV27 with TRBJ1-1; 9 nucleotides align to TRBD1. V gave up 5 bases and J gave up 3 bases; unmatched junction bases: 4. The CDR3 has 14 amino acids. Germline CDR1 is MNHEY and CDR2 is SMNVEV (reference sequence). CDR3 DNA sequence: TGTGCCAGCAGTCCTGGACAGGGGTACACTGAAGCTTTCTTT. Protein sequence: CASSPGQGYTEAFF.